This record concerns one T cell receptor (beta chain) sequence. What it binds is not known. These data come from a study of T cell clones after liver transplantation. General observations from the study: In two subjects, few donor cells limited the measurable donor-reactive repertoire.

Repertoires were generated with immunoSEQ multiplex PCR, while TCRdb's copy carries only in-frame clones and drops some. This sample yields 50,000 to 60,000 clones, of which approximately 70% are seen a single time; 2.5% to 3% belongs to the top ten. Trimming cost V 2 bases and J 1 base, with 12 bases left between them. CDR3 length: 16 amino acids. Germline CDR1 is SGHVS and CDR2 is FNYEAQ. The rearrangement uses TRBV7-6 and TRBJ2-4; unclear D gene. This TCR came from a human patient who received a liver transplant. Part of the T cells may come from the graft donor. The specimen comprised CD4+ T cells from blood, sampled at the 15-month timepoint. The CDR3 sequence is CASSLRPAVAKNIQYF. Here the CDR3 DNA reads TGTGCCAGCAGCTTACGTCCAGCTGTGGCCAAAAACATTCAGTACTTC.